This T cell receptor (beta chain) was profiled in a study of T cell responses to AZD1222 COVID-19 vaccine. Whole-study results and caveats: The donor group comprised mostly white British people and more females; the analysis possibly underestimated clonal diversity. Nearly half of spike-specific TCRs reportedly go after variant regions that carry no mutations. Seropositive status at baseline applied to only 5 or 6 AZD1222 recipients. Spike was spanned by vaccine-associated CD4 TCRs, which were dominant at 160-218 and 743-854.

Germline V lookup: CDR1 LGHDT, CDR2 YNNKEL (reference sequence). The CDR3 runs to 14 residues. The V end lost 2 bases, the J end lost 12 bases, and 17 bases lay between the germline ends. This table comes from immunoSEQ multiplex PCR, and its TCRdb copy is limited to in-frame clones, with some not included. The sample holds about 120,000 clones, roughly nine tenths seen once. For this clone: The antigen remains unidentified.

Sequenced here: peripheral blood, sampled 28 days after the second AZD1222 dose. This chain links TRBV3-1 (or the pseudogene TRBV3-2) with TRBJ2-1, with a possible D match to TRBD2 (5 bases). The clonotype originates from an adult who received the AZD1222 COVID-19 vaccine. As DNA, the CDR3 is TGTGCCAGCAGCCAACGGACTCAAGAGATGTGGCAGTTCTTC. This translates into CASSQRTQEMWQFF.